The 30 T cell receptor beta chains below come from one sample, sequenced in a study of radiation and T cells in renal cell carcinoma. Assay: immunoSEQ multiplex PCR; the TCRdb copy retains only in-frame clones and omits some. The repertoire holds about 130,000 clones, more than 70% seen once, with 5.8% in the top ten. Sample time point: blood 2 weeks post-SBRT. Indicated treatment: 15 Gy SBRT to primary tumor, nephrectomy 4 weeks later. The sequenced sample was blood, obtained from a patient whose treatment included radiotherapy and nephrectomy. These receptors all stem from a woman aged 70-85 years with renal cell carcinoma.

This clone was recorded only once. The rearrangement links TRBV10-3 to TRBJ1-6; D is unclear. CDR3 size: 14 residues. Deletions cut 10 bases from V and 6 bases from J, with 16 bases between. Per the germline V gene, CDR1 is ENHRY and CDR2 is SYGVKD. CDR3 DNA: TGTGCCAAAACTCCGGGAGAGATTAATTCACCCCTCCACTTT. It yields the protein CAKTPGEINSPLHF.

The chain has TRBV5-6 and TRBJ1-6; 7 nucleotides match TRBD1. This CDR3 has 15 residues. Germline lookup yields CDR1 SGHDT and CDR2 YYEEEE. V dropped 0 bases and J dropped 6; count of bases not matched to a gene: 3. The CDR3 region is CASSLGGGRNSPLHF. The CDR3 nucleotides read TGTGCCAGCAGCTTGGGAGGGGGCCGTAATTCACCCCTCCACTTT.

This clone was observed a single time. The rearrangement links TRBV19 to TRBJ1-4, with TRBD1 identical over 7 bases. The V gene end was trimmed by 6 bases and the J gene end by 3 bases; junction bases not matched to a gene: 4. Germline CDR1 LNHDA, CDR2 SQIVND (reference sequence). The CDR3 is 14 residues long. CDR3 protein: CASRLQGPNEKLFF. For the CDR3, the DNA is TGTGCCAGTAGATTACAGGGGCCTAATGAAAAACTGTTTTTT. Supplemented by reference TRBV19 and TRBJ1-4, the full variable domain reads DGGITQSPKYLFRKEGQNVTLSCEQNLNHDAMYWYRQDPGQGLRLIYYSQIVNDFQKGDIAEGYSVSREKKESFPLTVTSAQKNPTAFYLCASRLQGPNEKLFFGSGTQLSVL.

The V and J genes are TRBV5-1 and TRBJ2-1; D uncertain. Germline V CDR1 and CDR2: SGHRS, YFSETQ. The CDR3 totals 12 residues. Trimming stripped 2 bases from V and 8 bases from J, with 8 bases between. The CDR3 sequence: CASSFSGDEQFF. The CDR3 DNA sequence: TGCGCCAGCAGCTTTTCAGGTGATGAGCAGTTCTTC.

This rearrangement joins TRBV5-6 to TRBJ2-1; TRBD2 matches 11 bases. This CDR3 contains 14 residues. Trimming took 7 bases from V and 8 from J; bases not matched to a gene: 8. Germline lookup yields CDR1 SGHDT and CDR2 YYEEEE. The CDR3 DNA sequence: TGTGCCAGCGCTAGCGGGGGGCCGGCGGATGAGCAGTTCTTC. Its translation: CASASGGPADEQFF. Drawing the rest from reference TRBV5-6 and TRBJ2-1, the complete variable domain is DAGVTQSPTHLIKTRGQQVTLRCSPKSGHDTVSWYQQALGQGPQFIFQYYEEEERQRGNFPDRFSGHQFPNYSSELNVNALLLGDSALYLCASASGGPADEQFFGPGTRLTVL.

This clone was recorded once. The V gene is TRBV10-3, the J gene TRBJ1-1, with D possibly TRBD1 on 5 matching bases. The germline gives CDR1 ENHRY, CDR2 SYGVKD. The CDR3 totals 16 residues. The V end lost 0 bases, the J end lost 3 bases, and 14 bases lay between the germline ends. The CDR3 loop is CAISESAGSSYTEAFF. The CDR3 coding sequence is TGTGCCATCAGTGAGTCCGCAGGGTCGTCCTACACTGAAGCTTTCTTT.

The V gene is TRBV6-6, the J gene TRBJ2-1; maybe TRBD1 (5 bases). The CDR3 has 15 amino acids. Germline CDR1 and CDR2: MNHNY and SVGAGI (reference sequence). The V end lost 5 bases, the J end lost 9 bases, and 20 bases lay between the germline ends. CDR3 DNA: TGTGCCAGCAGTACACGTATTACAGTCAGGGCTGAGCAGTTCTTC. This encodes CASSTRITVRAEQFF.

DNA of the CDR3: TGTGCCAGCAGCCCGCCTCCGGGACTAGCGGGGGCATCCAATGAGCAGTTCTTC. Residues: CASSPPPGLAGASNEQFF. The J gene is TRBJ2-1, the V gene TRBV13, with 14 positions matching TRBD2. Looked up from germline, CDR1 is PRHDT and CDR2 is FYEKMQ (reference sequence). The length of the CDR3 is 18 residues. The ends lost 5 bases at V and 6 bases at J; junction bases unmatched: 12.

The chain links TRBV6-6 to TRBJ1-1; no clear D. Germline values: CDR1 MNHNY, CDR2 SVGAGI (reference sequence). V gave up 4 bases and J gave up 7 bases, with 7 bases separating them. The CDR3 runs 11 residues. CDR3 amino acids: CASSSNYEAFF. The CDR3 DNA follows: TGTGCCAGCAGTTCAAATTATGAAGCTTTCTTT.

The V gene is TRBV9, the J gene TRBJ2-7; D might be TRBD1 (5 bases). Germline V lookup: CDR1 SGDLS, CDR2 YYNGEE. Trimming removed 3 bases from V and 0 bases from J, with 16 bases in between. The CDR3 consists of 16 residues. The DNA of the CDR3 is TGTGCCAGCAGCGCGGCCAGGGCGGACCCCTCCTACGAGCAGTACTTC. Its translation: CASSAARADPSYEQYF.

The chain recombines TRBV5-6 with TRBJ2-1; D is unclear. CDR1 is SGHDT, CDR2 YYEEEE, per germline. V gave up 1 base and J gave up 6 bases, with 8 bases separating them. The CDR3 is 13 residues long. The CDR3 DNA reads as TGTGCCAGCAGCTTGCAGCGCTTCAATGAGCAGTTCTTC. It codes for CASSLQRFNEQFF.

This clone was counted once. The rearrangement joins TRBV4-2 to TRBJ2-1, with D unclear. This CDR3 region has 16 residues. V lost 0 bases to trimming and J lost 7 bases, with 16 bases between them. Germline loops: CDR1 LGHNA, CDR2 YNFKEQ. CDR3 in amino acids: CASSQEAWGRWNEQFF. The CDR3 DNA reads TGTGCCAGCAGCCAAGAGGCATGGGGAAGATGGAATGAGCAGTTCTTC.

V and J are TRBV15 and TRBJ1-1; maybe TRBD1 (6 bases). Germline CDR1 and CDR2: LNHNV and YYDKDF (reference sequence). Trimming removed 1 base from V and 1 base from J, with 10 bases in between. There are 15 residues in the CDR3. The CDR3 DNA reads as TGTGCCACCAGCAGAGGTGGGGGCGCGAACACTGAAGCTTTCTTT. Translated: CATSRGGGANTEAFF. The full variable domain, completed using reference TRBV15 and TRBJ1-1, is DAMVIQNPRYQVTQFGKPVTLSCSQTLNHNVMYWYQQKSSQAPKLLFHYYDKDFNNEADTPDNFQSRRPNTSFCFLDIRSPGLGDTAMYLCATSRGGGANTEAFFGQGTRLTVV.

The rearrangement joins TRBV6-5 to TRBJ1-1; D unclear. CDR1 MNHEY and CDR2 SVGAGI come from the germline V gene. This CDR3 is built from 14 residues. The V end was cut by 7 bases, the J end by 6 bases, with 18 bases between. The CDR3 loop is CASTPARTHSEAFF. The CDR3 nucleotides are TGTGCCAGCACCCCAGCGCGTACCCACTCTGAAGCTTTCTTT.

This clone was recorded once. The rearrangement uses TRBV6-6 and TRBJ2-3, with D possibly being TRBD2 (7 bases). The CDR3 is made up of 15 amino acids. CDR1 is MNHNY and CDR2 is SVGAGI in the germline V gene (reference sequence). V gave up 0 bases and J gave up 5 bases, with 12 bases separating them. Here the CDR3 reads CASSYSRGGQDTQYF. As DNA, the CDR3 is TGTGCCAGCAGTTACTCGAGGGGGGGCCAAGATACGCAGTATTTT.

The CDR3 DNA sequence: TGTGCCAGCACGGGGGCTGGGACTGAAGCTTTCTTT. Encoded protein: CASTGAGTEAFF. The V call is TRBV27, the J call TRBJ1-1; maybe TRBD1 (6 bases). The CDR3 has 12 amino acids. Trimming took 7 bases from V and 5 from J, leaving 11 bases between them. The germline V gene has CDR1 MNHEY and CDR2 SMNVEV (reference sequence).

The CDR3 sequence is CAWSGRAPYGYTF. The CDR3 DNA follows: TGTGCCTGGAGTGGGAGGGCACCCTATGGCTACACCTTC. The genes are TRBV30 and TRBJ1-2; unclear D gene. V was cut by 1 base and J by 4 bases, with 10 bases left in between. Germline V gene data show CDR1 as GTSNPN and CDR2 as SVGIG (reference sequence). The CDR3 extends over 13 amino acids. The variable domain in full, with the rest retrieved from reference TRBV30 and TRBJ1-2, is SQTIHQWPATLVQPVGSPLSLECTVEGTSNPNLYWYRQAAGRGLQLLFYSVGIGQISSEVPQNLSASRPQDRQFILSSKKLLLSDSGFYLCAWSGRAPYGYTFGSGTRLTVV.

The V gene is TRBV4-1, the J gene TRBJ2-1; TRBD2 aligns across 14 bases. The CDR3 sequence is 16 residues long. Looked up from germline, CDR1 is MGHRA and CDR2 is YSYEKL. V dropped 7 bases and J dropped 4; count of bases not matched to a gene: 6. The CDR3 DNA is TGCGCCAGCACGACTAGCGGGGGGGCGGCATACAATGAGCAGTTCTTC. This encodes CASTTSGGAAYNEQFF.

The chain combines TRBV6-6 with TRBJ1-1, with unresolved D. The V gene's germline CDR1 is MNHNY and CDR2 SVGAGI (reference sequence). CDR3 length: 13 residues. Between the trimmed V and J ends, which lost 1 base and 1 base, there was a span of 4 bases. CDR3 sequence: CASSYLENTEAFF. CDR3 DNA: TGTGCCAGCAGTTACTTGGAGAACACTGAAGCTTTCTTT.

CDR3 bases: TGTGCCAGTAGTCCCGGACTCCTCAACACTGAAGCTTTCTTT. It is translated as CASSPGLLNTEAFF. V gene TRBV19 combines with J gene TRBJ1-1; D unclear. Germline V CDR1 and CDR2: LNHDA, SQIVND (reference sequence). The CDR3 is 14 amino acids. The V gene lost 5 bases and the J gene lost 2 bases, with 12 bases spanning the gap.

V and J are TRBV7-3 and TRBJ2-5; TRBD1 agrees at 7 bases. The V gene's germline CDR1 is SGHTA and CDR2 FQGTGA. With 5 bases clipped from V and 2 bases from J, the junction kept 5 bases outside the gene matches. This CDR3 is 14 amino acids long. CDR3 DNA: TGTGCCAGCAGCCCGGGACAGAGACAAGAGACCCAGTACTTC. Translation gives CASSPGQRQETQYF.

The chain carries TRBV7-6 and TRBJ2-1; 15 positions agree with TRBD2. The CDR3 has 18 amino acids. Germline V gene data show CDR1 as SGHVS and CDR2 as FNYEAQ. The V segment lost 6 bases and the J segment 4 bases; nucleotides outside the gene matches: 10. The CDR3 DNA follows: TGTGCCAGCAGTTCCGGGACTAGCGGGGGGCAATCATACAATGAGCAGTTCTTC. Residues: CASSSGTSGGQSYNEQFF.

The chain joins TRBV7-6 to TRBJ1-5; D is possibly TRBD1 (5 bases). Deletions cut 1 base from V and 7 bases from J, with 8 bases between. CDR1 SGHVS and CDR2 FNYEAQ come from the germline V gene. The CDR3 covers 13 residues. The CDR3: CASSLGDSQPQHF. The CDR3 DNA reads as TGTGCCAGCAGCTTAGGAGACAGCCAGCCCCAGCATTTT.

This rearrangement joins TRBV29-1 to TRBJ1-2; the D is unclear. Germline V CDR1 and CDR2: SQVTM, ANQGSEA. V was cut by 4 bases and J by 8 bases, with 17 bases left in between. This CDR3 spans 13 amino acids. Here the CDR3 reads CSVASAPIRGYTF. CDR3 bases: TGCAGCGTTGCCTCAGCCCCTATTCGGGGCTACACCTTC.

CDR3 bases: TGTGCCAGCAGGGGGAGGGGCAGAGGGGAAAAACTGTTTTTT. Protein sequence: CASRGRGRGEKLFF. The J gene is TRBJ1-4, the V gene TRBV6-5; D perhaps matches TRBD1 (5 bases). CDR3 length: 14 residues. Trimming shortened V by 6 bases and J by 8 bases, and 16 bases separated the two germline ends. Germline CDR1 MNHEY, CDR2 SVGAGI.

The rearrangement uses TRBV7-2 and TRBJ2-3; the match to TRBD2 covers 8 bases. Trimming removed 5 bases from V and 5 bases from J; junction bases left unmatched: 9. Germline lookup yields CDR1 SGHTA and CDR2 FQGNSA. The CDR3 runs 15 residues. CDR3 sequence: CASSLRRGVRDTQYF. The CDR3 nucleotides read TGTGCCAGCAGCCTCCGGCGGGGGGTGAGAGATACGCAGTATTTT. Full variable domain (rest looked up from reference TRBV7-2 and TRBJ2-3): GAGVSQSPSNKVTEKGKDVELRCDPISGHTALYWYRQSLGQGLEFLIYFQGNSAPDKSGLPSDRFSAERTGGSVSTLTIQRTQQEDSAVYLCASSLRRGVRDTQYFGPGTRLTVL.

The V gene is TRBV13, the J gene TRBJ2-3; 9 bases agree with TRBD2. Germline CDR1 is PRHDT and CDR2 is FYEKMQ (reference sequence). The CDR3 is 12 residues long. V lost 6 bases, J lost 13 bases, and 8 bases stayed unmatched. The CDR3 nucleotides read TGTGCCAGCAGTTCGAGCGGGGGGCGGGAGTATTTT. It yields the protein CASSSSGGREYF.

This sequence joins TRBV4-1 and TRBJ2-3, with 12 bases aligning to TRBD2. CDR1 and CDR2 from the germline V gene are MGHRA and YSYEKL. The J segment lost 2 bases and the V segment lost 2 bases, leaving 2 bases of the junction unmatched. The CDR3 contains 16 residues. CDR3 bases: TGCGCCAGCAGCCAAACTAGCGGGGGGCACACAGATACGCAGTATTTT. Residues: CASSQTSGGHTDTQYF.

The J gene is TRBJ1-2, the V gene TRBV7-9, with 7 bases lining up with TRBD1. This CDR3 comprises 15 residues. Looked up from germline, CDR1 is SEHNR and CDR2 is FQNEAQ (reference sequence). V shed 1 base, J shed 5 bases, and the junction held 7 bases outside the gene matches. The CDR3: CASSLDAGGRYGYTF. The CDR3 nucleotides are TGTGCCAGCAGCTTAGACGCAGGGGGGAGGTATGGCTACACCTTC.

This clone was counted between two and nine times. In nucleotides, the CDR3 is TGTGCCAGCAGCTCTTCGACAGGGTTTAACTATGGCTACACCTTC. As protein: CASSSSTGFNYGYTF. The rearrangement joins TRBV5-4 to TRBJ1-2, with 7 bases lining up with TRBD1. The germline V gene has CDR1 SGHNT and CDR2 YYREEE (reference sequence). Losses at the gene ends were 3 bases for V and 1 base for J; bases not matched to a gene: 6. The CDR3 has 15 amino acids.